One and the same sample provided the 26 T cell receptor beta chains below, sequenced in a study of CD4 T cells in relation to SARS-CoV-2 and coronaviruses. Their antigen targets remain unknown. The method was immunoSEQ multiplex PCR; TCRdb's version includes in-frame clones alone and lacks a portion of them. Of 15,000 to 20,000 clones detected, approximately 80% appear once; the ten largest clones hold about 10%. Unexposed donor CD4+ T cells date from 2011-2018, before the COVID-19 pandemic. The cells were cultured for less than twelve days before CD4+ T cells were isolated. The sample taken for sequencing was CD4+ T cells from PBMCs, cultured in vitro. These receptors were obtained from a human donor in good health.

V is TRBV6-5 and J is TRBJ1-5; D possibly corresponds to TRBD1 (5 bases). V was trimmed by 5 bases and J by 3 bases, leaving 14 bases between them. Germline assignment: CDR1 MNHEY and CDR2 SVGAGI. This CDR3 is built from 15 residues. CDR3 in amino acids: CASSQRQPHNQPQHF. The CDR3 DNA follows: TGTGCCAGCAGTCAAAGACAGCCTCACAATCAGCCCCAGCATTTT.

This clone was counted between two and nine times. The chain has TRBV10-2 and TRBJ1-1, with D possibly matching TRBD1 (5 bases). Trimming took off 0 bases at V and 5 bases at J, with 13 bases between the two ends. This CDR3 region has 15 residues. CDR1 and CDR2 (germline): WSHSY, SAAADI. CDR3 in amino acids: CASSESYRGATEAFF. The DNA for the CDR3 is TGCGCCAGCAGTGAGTCGTATAGGGGCGCGACTGAAGCTTTCTTT.

The chain recombines TRBV24-1 with TRBJ2-3; the D is unclear. With 2 bases removed from V and 1 base from J, the gap between germline ends came to 12 bases. The CDR3 contains 16 residues. Germline V lookup: CDR1 KGHDR, CDR2 SFDVKD. DNA of the CDR3: TGTGCCACCAGTGATTACGGCGAATCGGGCACAGATACGCAGTATTTT. Translating gives CATSDYGESGTDTQYF.

The chain links TRBV18 to TRBJ2-3; 9 positions match TRBD2. Germline V CDR1 and CDR2: KGHSH, LQKENI. The CDR3 loop spans 17 amino acids. V dropped 0 bases and J dropped 0; count of bases not matched to a gene: 4. This CDR3 reads CASSPPAGGPSTDTQYF. As DNA, the CDR3 is TGTGCCAGCTCACCACCAGCGGGGGGCCCCAGCACAGATACGCAGTATTTT.

The chain links TRBV5-6 to TRBJ1-5; perhaps TRBD1 as D (6 bases). The length of the CDR3 is 12 residues. V was shortened by 2 bases and J by 8 bases, with 8 bases between the two germline ends. Germline CDR1 SGHDT, CDR2 YYEEEE. The CDR3 here is CASSLGGEPQHF. The DNA of the CDR3 is TGTGCCAGCAGCTTAGGGGGAGAGCCCCAGCATTTT.

In nucleotides, the CDR3 is TGTGCCAGCAGCTTAGGGCGGCCAGGGTTAAATTCACCCCTCCACTTT. Translated, it gives CASSLGRPGLNSPLHF. This sequence joins TRBV11-2 and TRBJ1-6, with D maybe TRBD1 (5 bases). CDR1 is SGHAT, CDR2 FQNNGV, per germline. CDR3 size: 16 residues. V was pared by 1 base and J by 7 bases, with 14 bases between.

This sequence joins TRBV19 and TRBJ2-5; D may be TRBD2 (7 bases). Germline lookup yields CDR1 LNHDA and CDR2 SQIVND (reference sequence). The CDR3 is 13 residues long. The V end was cut by 9 bases, the J end by 5 bases, with 16 bases between. The DNA of the CDR3 is TGTGCCAGCGGGGCGGGGGCGGCGGAGACCCAGTACTTC. Residues: CASGAGAAETQYF.

The chain couples TRBV7-2 to TRBJ2-1, with no clear D. The CDR3 runs to 13 residues. V was pared by 2 bases and J by 10 bases, with 12 bases between. The germline V gene has CDR1 SGHTA and CDR2 FQGNSA. CDR3 region: CASSLSPPGEQFF. DNA of the CDR3: TGTGCCAGCAGCTTAAGCCCGCCCGGGGAGCAGTTCTTC.

With regard to this clone: Relative to the germline gene, one junction end is altered; a read error may explain this. For the CDR3, the DNA is TGTGCTAGCAGCTTAGCTGCGGGGACAGGGCACACCGGGGAGCTGTTTTTT. This codes for CASSLAAGTGHTGELFF. V gene TRBV7-7 combines with J gene TRBJ2-2, with 9 nucleotides matching TRBD1. The CDR3 length is 17 residues. CDR1 SSHAT and CDR2 FNYEAQ come from the germline V gene (reference sequence). Complete variable domain (other parts from reference TRBV7-7 and TRBJ2-2): GAGVSQSPRYKVTKRGQDVTLRCDPISSHATLYWYQQALGQGPEFLTYFNYEAQPDKSGLPSDRFSAERPEGSISTLTIQRTEQRDSAMYRCASSLAAGTGHTGELFFGEGSRLTVL.

The rearrangement joins TRBV2 to TRBJ1-5, with D unresolved. The CDR3 has 14 residues. Trimming removed 2 bases at V and 6 bases at J, with 11 bases between. Germline V gene data show CDR1 as SNHLY and CDR2 as FYNNEI. The chain's CDR3 is CASSEILEGQPQHF. The CDR3 DNA is TGTGCCAGCAGTGAAATTTTGGAAGGTCAGCCCCAGCATTTT. The full variable domain, completed using reference TRBV2 and TRBJ1-5, is EPEVTQTPSHQVTQMGQEVILRCVPISNHLYFYWYRQILGQKVEFLVSFYNNEISEKSEIFDDQFSVERPDGSNFTLKIRSTKLEDSAMYFCASSEILEGQPQHFGDGTRLSIL.

V is TRBV3-1 (or the pseudogene TRBV3-2) and J is TRBJ1-6, with 8 bases lining up with TRBD1. V shed 3 bases, J shed 9 bases, and the junction held 7 bases outside the gene matches. This CDR3 spans 15 amino acids. Looked up from germline, CDR1 is LGHDT and CDR2 is YNNKEL (reference sequence). CDR3 region: CASSHGTGEGSPLHF. The CDR3 DNA is TGTGCCAGCAGCCACGGGACAGGCGAAGGTTCACCCCTCCACTTT.

This sequence joins TRBV27 and TRBJ2-3; 8 nucleotides agree with TRBD2. V shed 0 bases, J shed 5 bases, and the junction held 19 bases outside the gene matches. The CDR3 has 20 amino acids. Germline-derived CDR1 and CDR2 are MNHEY and SMNVEV (reference sequence). CDR3 amino acids: CASSLSGGAVPLGFRDTQYF. CDR3 sequence (DNA): TGTGCCAGCAGTTTATCCGGGGGGGCTGTTCCTTTGGGCTTCAGAGATACGCAGTATTTT.

V is TRBV5-4 and J is TRBJ2-7; D not certain. Germline V gene lookup returns CDR1 SGHNT and CDR2 YYREEE (reference sequence). The length of the CDR3 is 14 residues. Deletions cut 1 base from V and 3 bases from J, with 11 bases between. The CDR3 nucleotides read TGTGCCAGCAGCTTGCCTGGCGGTATCTACGAGCAGTACTTC. Its translation is CASSLPGGIYEQYF. Filled out from reference TRBV5-4 and TRBJ2-7, the complete variable domain reads ETGVTQSPTHLIKTRGQQVTLRCSSQSGHNTVSWYQQALGQGPQFIFQYYREEENGRGNFPPRFSGLQFPNYSSELNVNALELDDSALYLCASSLPGGIYEQYFGPGTRLTVT.

The V call is TRBV30, the J call TRBJ1-2; D unresolved. Germline CDR1 GTSNPN, CDR2 SVGIG (reference sequence). The CDR3 consists of 12 residues. The V end lost 8 bases, the J end lost 1 base, and 11 bases lay between the germline ends. The CDR3 nucleotides read TGTGCCGAGGGAAGGGATAACTATGGCTACACCTTC. The encoded protein is CAEGRDNYGYTF.

The chain employs TRBV5-6 and TRBJ2-3; D is possibly TRBD1 (5 bases). Trimming left V 4 bases short and J 0 bases short, with 18 bases between. CDR3 size: 17 residues. Germline V CDR1 and CDR2: SGHDT, YYEEEE. The CDR3 region is CASSSTLDTSSTDTQYF. The CDR3 nucleotides read TGTGCCAGCAGCAGCACCTTGGACACCTCTAGCACAGATACGCAGTATTTT.

The chain combines TRBV7-2 with TRBJ1-2; D gene ambiguous. The germline CDR1 and CDR2 sequences are SGHTA and FQGNSA. This CDR3 is built from 14 residues. The germline V and J ends were trimmed by 0 bases and 1 base, with 6 bases remaining between them. The CDR3 loop reads CASSLAGVNYGYTF. The CDR3 bases are TGTGCCAGCAGCTTAGCAGGAGTTAACTATGGCTACACCTTC.

A single count supports this clone. The J gene is TRBJ1-2, the V gene TRBV5-1, with 8 bases matching TRBD1. Germline assignment: CDR1 SGHRS and CDR2 YFSETQ. The junction had 5 bases not matched to a gene; V was cut back by 4 bases and J by 0 bases. CDR3 size: 15 residues. CDR3 DNA sequence: TGCGCCAGCAGCCGGGACAGGAGTTCTAACTATGGCTACACCTTC. Translated: CASSRDRSSNYGYTF.

The chain recombines TRBV29-1 with TRBJ2-3, with a tentative D call TRBD2 (7 bases). Germline CDR1 reads SQVTM; CDR2 reads ANQGSEA. This CDR3 contains 16 residues. The V and J ends lost 3 bases and 0 bases respectively, with 16 bases between them. In DNA form, the CDR3 reads TGCAGCGTTGATGGTTTGGGGGGGGCAAGCACAGATACGCAGTATTTT. It is translated as CSVDGLGGASTDTQYF.

This chain joins TRBV7-8 and TRBJ1-4; D not resolved. The V gene lost 0 bases and the J gene lost 12 bases, with 11 bases spanning the gap. Germline CDR1 and CDR2: SGHVS and FQNEAQ. CDR3 size: 13 residues. The CDR3 region is CASSLARAEELFF. The CDR3 bases are TGTGCCAGCAGCTTAGCGCGCGCGGAGGAACTGTTTTTT.

The chain uses TRBV2 and TRBJ1-2; TRBD1 is a possible D gene (6 bases). V shed 8 bases and J shed 2 bases, with 15 bases lying between them. The CDR3 runs to 14 residues. The germline V gene encodes CDR1 SNHLY and CDR2 FYNNEI. The CDR3 sequence: CASLIGQGNYGYTF. The CDR3 nucleotides read TGTGCCAGCCTAATTGGGCAGGGGAACTATGGCTACACCTTC.

The chain recombines TRBV19 with TRBJ2-7, with a weak D call TRBD2 (7 bases). This CDR3 contains 15 residues. Germline CDR1 and CDR2: LNHDA and SQIVND (reference sequence). Trimming took 5 bases from V and 1 from J, leaving 15 bases between them. CDR3 residues: CASSLKGGSSYEQYF. The CDR3, as DNA: TGTGCCAGTAGTCTCAAGGGGGGGAGTTCCTACGAGCAGTACTTC. The full variable domain, rest sourced from reference TRBV19 and TRBJ2-7, is DGGITQSPKYLFRKEGQNVTLSCEQNLNHDAMYWYRQDPGQGLRLIYYSQIVNDFQKGDIAEGYSVSREKKESFPLTVTSAQKNPTAFYLCASSLKGGSSYEQYFGPGTRLTVT.

The CDR3 loop reads CASSLAPAYGYTF. The CDR3 bases are TGTGCCAGCAGCTTAGCGCCAGCCTATGGCTACACCTTC. The chain links TRBV7-2 to TRBJ1-2, with D hard to call. Germline CDR1 SGHTA, CDR2 FQGNSA. This CDR3 has 13 residues. V was cut by 0 bases and J by 4 bases, with 6 bases left in between.

This chain uses TRBV21-1 with TRBJ2-1. TRBV21-1 is designated a pseudogene. CDR3 length equals 17 residues. The CDR3, as DNA: TGTGCCAGCAGCAAGACTATACACAGGACGATATACAATGAGCAGTTCTTC. Its protein product is CASSKTIHRTIYNEQFF.

This chain links TRBV21-1 with TRBJ2-7. TRBV21-1 is reported as a pseudogene. This CDR3 contains 14 residues. The CDR3 spells CASHSRGLSYEQYF. For the CDR3, the DNA is TGTGCCAGCCATAGTCGGGGGCTATCCTACGAGCAGTACTTC.

In this sample, this clone turned up once. The rearrangement uses TRBV5-1 and TRBJ1-2, with 7 positions matching TRBD1. The germline gives CDR1 SGHRS, CDR2 YFSETQ. Trimming cost V 0 bases and J 4 bases; bases outside gene matches: 0. The CDR3 sequence is 13 residues long. CDR3 sequence (DNA): TGCGCCAGCAGCTTGGCAGGGGGCTATGGCTACACCTTC. It specifies CASSLAGGYGYTF.

The rearrangement joins TRBV6-2 or TRBV6-3 to TRBJ2-7, with 7 bases lining up with TRBD2. Germline assignment: CDR1 MNHEY and CDR2 SVGEGT. The CDR3 spans 15 residues. The J segment lost 4 bases and the V segment lost 2 bases, leaving 8 bases of the junction unmatched. As DNA, the CDR3 is TGTGCCAGCAGTTACATGGGCCCGGGAGGATACGAGCAGTACTTC. It specifies CASSYMGPGGYEQYF.